This T cell receptor (beta chain) was recovered during a study of Ad26.COV2.S vaccination and SARS-CoV-2 variants (dated by TCRdb to the early 2020s). Study-level background: Vaccine-arm donors were drawn from COV1001, a multicentre, randomized, double-blind, placebo-controlled phase I-IIa trial of Ad26.COV2.S in healthy adults. Investigators did not know the trial group allocation while performing experiments and assessing outcomes. Dosing of Ad26.COV2.S was intramuscular, at either 5x10^10 or 1x10^11 viral particles, delivered as one shot or as two shots spaced 56 days apart. The TCR-sequenced set comprised about 32 samples: some 20 Ad26.COV2.S vaccine recipients, 5 placebo recipients and 8 SARS-CoV-2 convalescent individuals. TCRbeta repertoire sequencing served as the tool for gauging how specific and how broad the SARS-CoV-2-reactive T cell receptors were following Ad26.COV2.S vaccination. Trial participants were randomized into five groups of five, in which low-dose or high-dose Ad26.COV2.S was given once or twice, or placebo was given on both occasions. On the study overall, not on this receptor specifically: Comparable non-spike TCR breadth was observed between vaccine and placebo recipients, consistent with only spike being contained in the vaccine. Higher spike-specific TCR breadth was observed in Ad26.COV2.S recipients than in placebo recipients (P = 0.0014). The study was not powered for comparison of responses between vaccine doses or regimens. After vaccination, substantial breadth of spike-specific CD8+ and CD4+ T cell responses was reported. It was noted by the authors that total T cell responses may have been underestimated by the TCR breadth and depth analyses.

In the paper's terms, the treatment or condition label means: some 19 received Ad26.COV2.S at low or high dose, single or two shots; a few received placebo; per-sample allocation not given. For vaccine and placebo recipients, the sequenced repertoires came from samples collected on day 63 after the first injection. Cohort 1b enrolled some 25 adults aged 18-55 years at a single site in Boston, USA, between 29 July and 7 August 2020. Ad26.COV2.S was a replication-incompetent adenovirus type 26 vector expressing a prefusion-stabilized SARS-CoV-2 spike protein from the original Wuhan strain. As to this clone: There is no known antigen for this receptor. No base quality values were provided; no much bigger clone lies one nucleotide off.

TCRbeta CDR3 regions were sequenced with the immunoSEQ Assay. After extraction, genomic DNA underwent amplification by bias-controlled multiplex PCR, followed by high-throughput sequencing. The source study handled its data this way. To quantify the absolute abundance of every unique TCRbeta CDR3 region, sequences were collapsed and filtered. T cell fraction was estimated by normalization of TCRbeta template counts to usable DNA, with usable DNA being measured through amplification of reference genes present in all nucleated cells. Repertoire TCRs were annotated as SARS-CoV-2-specific by exact matching of V gene, CDR3 amino acid sequence and J gene to a known reactive TCR set. MIRA supplied the reference SARS-CoV-2 TCR set, which was filtered for enrichment in COVID-19-positive ImmuneCODE repertoires so that public or cross-reactive TCRs were removed. Drawing on the MIRA antigens, annotated TCRs were analysed further at the level of specific ORF or position within ORF. Breadth was defined as the number of annotated unique rearrangements divided by the total number of unique productive rearrangements, and depth was defined as the summed frequency of the annotated unique rearrangements. TCR breadth was compared between groups using two-sided Wilcoxon rank-sum tests. Entries here come from immuneACCESS through TCRdb and include only in-frame sequences with V and J called. Some clones fail to appear in such tables; in the studies checked, an unresolved V gene covers under half of the shortfall, and the cause of the remainder is unknown. For V, J and clone size, that table is used; D and trimming come from the DNA. This sample lists about 500,000 clones; around 89% were detected once. Roughly 1.7% of the sample lies in the top ten.

The CDR3 runs 18 amino acids, cysteine and phenylalanine included. Only the CDR3 portion is preserved as DNA: 54 bases, with reading frame beginning at the first base. Trimmed from V: 3 bases; trimmed from J: 0 bases; junction bases lacking a gene match: 3. In the germline V gene, CDR1 corresponds to SGHDN and CDR2 to FVKESK. The chain is assembled from TRBV14 and TRBJ2-2, with 14 middle bases fitting TRBD2. The receptor was isolated from a person aged 18-60 years who received the Ad26.COV2.S COVID-19 vaccine or a placebo. The sample here was peripheral blood, taken in a trial of Ad26.COV2.S vaccine versus placebo. The CDR3 amino acid sequence is: CASSHRTSGRSNTGELFF. The nucleotides are TGTGCCAGCAGCCATCGGACTAGCGGGAGGTCGAACACCGGGGAGCTGTTTTTT.